The 15 T cell receptor beta chains reported below all come from one sample, sequenced in a study of T cell repertoires in cytomegalovirus infection (dated by TCRdb to about 2019). These receptors have no known antigen. The treatment or condition label on this specimen signifies: in vitro stimulation with specific CMV peptide epitopes to enrich CMV-specific T cells. These reads were obtained on an Illumina HiSeq 1500. TCRdb reanalyzed the raw reads on its own, using fastp at Q25 for trimming and MiXCR for clone calling, and kept in-frame beta chains. Duplicate CDR3 protein sequences are folded into a single record with the most common DNA and genes. The sample profile shows approximately 730,000 distinct CDR3 sequences; 25% to 35% of them were found once. The ten largest clones represent less than 15% of the sample. The input for sequencing was cultured CD8+ T cells from PBMCs, taken from culture after CMV antigen stimulation. Every receptor here comes from a human donor in good health (CMV status not recorded). Some clones in this sample may be carry-over from other donors' samples.

The rearrangement links TRBV15 to TRBJ1-5; D is ambiguous. The CDR3 has 12 amino acids. Trimming cost V 6 bases and J 0 bases, with 3 bases left between them. Germline V gene lookup returns CDR1 LNHNV and CDR2 YYDKDF (reference sequence). CDR3 in amino acids: CATSRSNQPQHF. The DNA of the CDR3 is TGTGCCACCAGTCGTAGCAATCAGCCCCAGCATTTT.

The chain links TRBV7-9 to TRBJ2-3; weak D call: TRBD2 (5 bases). Germline lookup yields CDR1 SEHNR and CDR2 FQNEAQ (reference sequence). Trimming removed 1 base at V and 2 bases at J, with 13 bases between. The CDR3 totals 16 residues. In DNA, the CDR3 is TGTGCCAGCAGCTTAGTCTCAGCGGACCTCACAGATACGCAGTATTTT. Translating it yields CASSLVSADLTDTQYF.

This clonotype was picked up a small number of times. The CDR3 DNA is TGTGCCAGCAGCTTAGCGGATCAAGGAGCTAACTATGGCTACACCTTC. Residues: CASSLADQGANYGYTF. This chain uses TRBV7-6 with TRBJ1-2; D is unclear. Germline V gene sequence: CDR1 SGHVS, CDR2 FNYEAQ. The CDR3 covers 16 residues. V was cut by 0 bases and J by 0 bases, with 11 bases left in between.

This clonotype has ten or more counts. The chain is built from TRBV7-9 and TRBJ1-1; TRBD1 matches 9 bases. CDR1 SEHNR and CDR2 FQNEAQ come from the germline V gene (reference sequence). The CDR3 runs to 15 residues. V was clipped by 4 bases and J by 8 bases; unmatched bases: 11. The CDR3 sequence is CASSSLTGTGTEAFF. The CDR3 nucleotides read TGTGCCAGCAGCTCCCTAACCGGGACAGGGACCGAAGCTTTCTTT.

The chain uses TRBV7-6 and TRBJ2-2; 7 bases line up with TRBD1. The trim removed 1 base at V and 1 base at J, leaving 3 bases unmatched. The length of the CDR3 is 16 residues. The germline V gene encodes CDR1 SGHVS and CDR2 FNYEAQ. The CDR3 DNA reads TGTGCCAGCAGCTTAGTGGGACAGTTGAACACCGGGGAGCTGTTTTTT. It yields the protein CASSLVGQLNTGELFF.

V usage is TRBV4-3 and J usage is TRBJ1-5; D not certain. From germline, CDR1 is LGHNA and CDR2 YSLEER. V lost 0 bases and J 10 bases, leaving 16 bases between the germline ends. The CDR3 consists of 15 residues. The chain's CDR3 is CASSQDTSRVSPQHF. In nucleotides, the CDR3 is TGCGCCAGCAGCCAAGATACCTCTAGGGTCTCCCCCCAGCATTTT.

The V call is TRBV6-2 or TRBV6-3, the J call TRBJ1-1; D ambiguous. The CDR3 contains 15 residues. From germline, CDR1 is MNHEY and CDR2 SVGEGT. Trimming pared 1 base from V and 0 bases from J, leaving 9 bases between. As DNA, the CDR3 is TGTGCCAGCAGTTACTTACCCCGCGTGAACACTGAAGCTTTCTTT. Protein product: CASSYLPRVNTEAFF.

This clonotype has more than one count but fewer than ten. The chain uses TRBV10-3 and TRBJ1-1; 10 bases are shared with TRBD1. The CDR3 has 14 amino acids. The trim removed 10 bases at V and 3 bases at J, leaving 8 bases unmatched. Germline V gene sequence: CDR1 ENHRY, CDR2 SYGVKD. CDR3 nucleotides: TGTGCCACGAGGGACAGGGGCCAGGACACTGAAGCTTTCTTT. It yields the protein CATRDRGQDTEAFF.

V gene TRBV7-9 combines with J gene TRBJ2-6; perhaps TRBD2 as D (6 bases). The ends were cut back, 3 bases at V and 2 bases at J, with 11 bases in the middle. The length of the CDR3 is 16 residues. The germline V gene encodes CDR1 SEHNR and CDR2 FQNEAQ (reference sequence). CDR3 coding DNA: TGTGCCAGCAGCTTGGGGGGAATAGCTGGGGCCAACGTCCTGACTTTC. It codes for CASSLGGIAGANVLTF.

This clonotype occurred a few times. The V and J genes are TRBV6-5 and TRBJ2-5; perhaps D is TRBD1 or TRBD2 (5 bases each). Trimming took 4 bases from V and 7 from J, leaving 16 bases between them. Looked up from germline, CDR1 is MNHEY and CDR2 is SVGAGI. This CDR3 is built from 14 residues. The CDR3 reads CASSSHRDPGTQYF. The CDR3 region has the DNA TGTGCCAGCAGTTCACACCGGGACCCTGGGACCCAGTACTTC.

V gene TRBV6-5 combines with J gene TRBJ2-1; D not certain. V was clipped by 2 bases and J by 8 bases, with 22 bases between them. Per the germline V gene, CDR1 is MNHEY and CDR2 is SVGAGI. The length of the CDR3 is 17 residues. CDR3 loop: CASSYTAGLPQIDEQFF. CDR3 sequence (DNA): TGTGCCAGCAGTTACACGGCCGGTTTACCCCAAATAGATGAGCAGTTCTTC.

This clonotype was detected ten times or more. The V gene is TRBV28, the J gene TRBJ1-5; D gene ambiguous. The CDR3 has 14 amino acids. The germline V gene has CDR1 MDHEN and CDR2 SYDVKM. Trimming left V 6 bases short and J 3 bases short, with 12 bases between. This chain's CDR3 is CASSQVLDNQPQHF. CDR3 nucleotide sequence: TGTGCCAGCAGCCAGGTTCTTGACAATCAGCCCCAGCATTTT.

V and J are TRBV6-8 and TRBJ2-1, with 9 bases aligning to TRBD2. CDR3 length: 11 residues. Germline V lookup: CDR1 MNHGY, CDR2 SAAAGT. The CDR3 protein is CVTSGWNEQFF. The CDR3 DNA follows: TGTGTCACTAGCGGGTGGAATGAGCAGTTCTTC.

The gene calls are TRBV12-3 or TRBV12-4 and TRBJ2-2; 12 bases match TRBD2. CDR3 length equals 22 residues. Germline trimming cut 2 bases from V and 4 bases from J; bases unmatched to any gene: 20. The CDR3 protein is CASSLTPGSSGGGFPFTGELFF. In nucleotides, the CDR3 is TGTGCCAGCAGTTTAACCCCTGGGTCTAGCGGGGGGGGGTTTCCTTTCACCGGGGAGCTGTTTTTT.

This clonotype was detected only a few times. The chain uses TRBV5-4 and TRBJ1-1; TRBD1 agrees at 7 bases. Trimming removed 0 bases from V and 3 bases from J; junction bases left unmatched: 14. The CDR3 has 18 residues. CDR1 SGHNT and CDR2 YYREEE come from the germline V gene (reference sequence). The CDR3, as DNA: TGTGCCAGCAGCTTGGGGGGGCTATGGACAGGTGTTGACACTGAAGCTTTCTTT. Residues: CASSLGGLWTGVDTEAFF.